The present entry profiles one TCR beta chain with its context. The data derive from a study of blood T cells in healthy people across ages. Study overall: The template switching approach captured approximately one barcoded beta molecule for every two T cells.

Donors gave 9 to 10 milliliters of peripheral blood apiece. Primers used in a second PCR of about 6 to 11 cycles were a sample-barcoded 5' primer and a J-beta primer mix. CDR3-containing paired-end reads numbered at least 2.5 million in each sample. TCRdb re-called the 5' RACE reads through MiXCR, storing one row per CDR3 protein. The sample consists of more than 550,000 distinct CDR3 sequences, approximately 22% of them appearing once. Sequencing was done on a sample of blood. The receptor was derived from a man in his 70s in good health.

Here the CDR3 reads CASSQEPGTRMYNEQFF. The CDR3 bases are TGTGCCAGCAGCCAGGAACCCGGGACTAGAATGTACAATGAGCAGTTCTTC. The V and J genes are TRBV3-1 and TRBJ2-1; 8 bases align to TRBD2. Per germline, CDR1 LGHDT and CDR2 YNNKEL (reference sequence). The length of the CDR3 is 17 residues. V shed 3 bases and J 4 bases; nucleotides not matched to a gene: 11.